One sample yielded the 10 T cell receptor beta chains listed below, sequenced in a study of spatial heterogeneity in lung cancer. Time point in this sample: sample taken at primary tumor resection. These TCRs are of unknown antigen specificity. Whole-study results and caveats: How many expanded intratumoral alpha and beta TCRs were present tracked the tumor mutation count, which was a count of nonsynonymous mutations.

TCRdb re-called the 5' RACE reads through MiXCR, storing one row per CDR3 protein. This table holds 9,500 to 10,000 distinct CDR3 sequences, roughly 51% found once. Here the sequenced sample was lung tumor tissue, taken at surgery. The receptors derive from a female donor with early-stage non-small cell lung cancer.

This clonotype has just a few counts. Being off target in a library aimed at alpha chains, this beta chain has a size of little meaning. This CDR3 is CATSRVYQGENEQFF. DNA for the CDR3: TGTGCCACCAGCAGAGTGTACCAGGGTGAGAATGAGCAGTTCTTC. The chain couples TRBV15 to TRBJ2-1, with D possibly TRBD1 on 5 matching bases. The CDR3 sequence is 15 residues long. The germline V and J ends were trimmed by 1 base and 7 bases, with 14 bases remaining between them. Germline loops: CDR1 LNHNV, CDR2 YYDKDF (reference sequence).

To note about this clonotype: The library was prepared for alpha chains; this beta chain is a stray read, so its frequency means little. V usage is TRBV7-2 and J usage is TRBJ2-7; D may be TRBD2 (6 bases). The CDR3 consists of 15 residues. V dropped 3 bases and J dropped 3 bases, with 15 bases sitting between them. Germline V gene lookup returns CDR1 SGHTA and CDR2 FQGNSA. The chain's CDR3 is CASSFASGSGYEQYF. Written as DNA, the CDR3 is TGTGCCAGCAGCTTCGCCTCGGGTAGCGGCTACGAGCAGTACTTC.

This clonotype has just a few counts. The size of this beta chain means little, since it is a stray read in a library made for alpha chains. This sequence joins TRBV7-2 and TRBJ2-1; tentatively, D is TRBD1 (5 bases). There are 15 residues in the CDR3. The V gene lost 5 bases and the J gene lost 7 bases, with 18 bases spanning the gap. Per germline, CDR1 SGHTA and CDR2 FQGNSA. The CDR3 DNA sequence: TGTGCCAGCAGCATCAGGGCCGGCCTTTCAAATGAGCAGTTCTTC. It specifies CASSIRAGLSNEQFF.

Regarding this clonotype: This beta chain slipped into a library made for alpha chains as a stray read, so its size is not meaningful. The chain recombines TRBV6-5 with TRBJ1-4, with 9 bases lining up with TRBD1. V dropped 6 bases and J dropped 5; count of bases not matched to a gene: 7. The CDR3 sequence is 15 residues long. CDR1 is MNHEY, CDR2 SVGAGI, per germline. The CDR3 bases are TGTGCCAGCAGAGGAACCGGGACAGGGAATGAAAAACTGTTTTTT. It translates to CASRGTGTGNEKLFF.

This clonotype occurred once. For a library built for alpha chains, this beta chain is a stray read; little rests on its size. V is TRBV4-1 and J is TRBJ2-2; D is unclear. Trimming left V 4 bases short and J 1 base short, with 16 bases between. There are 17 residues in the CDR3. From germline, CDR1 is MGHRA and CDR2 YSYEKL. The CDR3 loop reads CASSLGYRALNTGELFF. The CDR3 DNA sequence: TGCGCCAGCAGCCTGGGGTATAGGGCCTTGAACACCGGGGAGCTGTTTTTT.

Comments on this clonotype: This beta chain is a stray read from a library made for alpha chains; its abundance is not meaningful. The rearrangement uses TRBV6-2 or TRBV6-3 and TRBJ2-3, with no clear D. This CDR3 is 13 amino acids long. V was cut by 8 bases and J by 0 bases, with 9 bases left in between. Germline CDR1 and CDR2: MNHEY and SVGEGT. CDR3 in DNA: TGTGCCAGCGGGCTCACTAGCACAGATACGCAGTATTTT. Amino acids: CASGLTSTDTQYF.

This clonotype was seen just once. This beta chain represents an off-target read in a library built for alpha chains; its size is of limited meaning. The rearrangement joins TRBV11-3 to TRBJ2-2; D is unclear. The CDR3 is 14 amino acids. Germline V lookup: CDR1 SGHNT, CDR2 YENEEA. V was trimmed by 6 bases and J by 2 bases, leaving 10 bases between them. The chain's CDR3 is CASSLGPNTGELFF. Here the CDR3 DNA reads TGTGCCAGCAGTCTCGGGCCAAACACCGGGGAGCTGTTTTTT. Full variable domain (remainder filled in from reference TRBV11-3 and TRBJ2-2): EAGVVQSPRYKIIEKKQPVAFWCNPISGHNTLYWYLQNLGQGPELLIRYENEEAVDDSQLPKDRFSAERLKGVDSTLKIQPAELGDSAVYLCASSLGPNTGELFFGEGSRLTVL.

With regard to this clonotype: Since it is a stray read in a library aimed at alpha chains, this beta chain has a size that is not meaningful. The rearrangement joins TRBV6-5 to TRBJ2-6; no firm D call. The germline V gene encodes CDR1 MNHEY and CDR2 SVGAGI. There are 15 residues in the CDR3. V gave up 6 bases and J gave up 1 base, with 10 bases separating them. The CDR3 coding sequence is TGTGCCAGCAGGGGAAGTTCTTCTGGGGCCAACGTCCTGACTTTC. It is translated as CASRGSSSGANVLTF.

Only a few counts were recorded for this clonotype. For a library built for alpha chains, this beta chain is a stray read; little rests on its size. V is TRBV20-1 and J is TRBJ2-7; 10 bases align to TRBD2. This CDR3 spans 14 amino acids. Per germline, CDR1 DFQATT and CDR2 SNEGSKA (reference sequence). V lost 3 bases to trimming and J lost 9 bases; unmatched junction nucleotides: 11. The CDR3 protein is CSASKGLAGEGQYF. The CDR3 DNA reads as TGCAGTGCTAGTAAGGGCCTAGCGGGGGAAGGGCAGTACTTC.

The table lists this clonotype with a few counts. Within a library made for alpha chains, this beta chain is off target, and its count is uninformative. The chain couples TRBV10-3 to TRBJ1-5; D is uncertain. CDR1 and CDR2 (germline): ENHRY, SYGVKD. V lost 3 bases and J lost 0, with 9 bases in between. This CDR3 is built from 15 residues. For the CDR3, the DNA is TGTGCCATCAGTGACCCCACTACTAGCAATCAGCCCCAGCATTTT. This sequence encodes CAISDPTTSNQPQHF.